This TCR beta chain was sequenced during a study of cytomegalovirus exposure and HLA in healthy donors. Study findings and constraints: The TCR clusters that emerged in the first cohort tended, a later analysis found, to co-occur in the roughly 120 validation repertoires.

A remark on this clone: The antigen is undetermined.

This table comes from immunoSEQ multiplex PCR, and its TCRdb copy is limited to in-frame clones, with some not included. The repertoire has fewer than 200,000 clones, roughly 89% of them found once; the top ten carry roughly 1.3%. The length of the CDR3 is 13 residues. CDR1 and CDR2 (germline): SGHNT, YYREEE (reference sequence). The V end lost 4 bases, the J end lost 7 bases, and 14 bases lay between the germline ends. The donors were part of the validation cohort, which consisted of some 120 subjects and was separate from the first cohort of about 670 subjects. The sequence derives from a woman in her twenties or thirties in good health and CMV-seronegative. V is TRBV5-4 and J is TRBJ1-2; tentative D call: TRBD1 (5 bases). Sequenced material: PBMCs. CDR3 coding DNA: TGTGCCAGCAGCCCCAGTAGTGGGGCTGGCTACACCTTC. Protein: CASSPSSGAGYTF. The full variable domain, completed using reference TRBV5-4 and TRBJ1-2, is ETGVTQSPTHLIKTRGQQVTLRCSSQSGHNTVSWYQQALGQGPQFIFQYYREEENGRGNFPPRFSGLQFPNYSSELNVNALELDDSALYLCASSPSSGAGYTFGSGTRLTVV.